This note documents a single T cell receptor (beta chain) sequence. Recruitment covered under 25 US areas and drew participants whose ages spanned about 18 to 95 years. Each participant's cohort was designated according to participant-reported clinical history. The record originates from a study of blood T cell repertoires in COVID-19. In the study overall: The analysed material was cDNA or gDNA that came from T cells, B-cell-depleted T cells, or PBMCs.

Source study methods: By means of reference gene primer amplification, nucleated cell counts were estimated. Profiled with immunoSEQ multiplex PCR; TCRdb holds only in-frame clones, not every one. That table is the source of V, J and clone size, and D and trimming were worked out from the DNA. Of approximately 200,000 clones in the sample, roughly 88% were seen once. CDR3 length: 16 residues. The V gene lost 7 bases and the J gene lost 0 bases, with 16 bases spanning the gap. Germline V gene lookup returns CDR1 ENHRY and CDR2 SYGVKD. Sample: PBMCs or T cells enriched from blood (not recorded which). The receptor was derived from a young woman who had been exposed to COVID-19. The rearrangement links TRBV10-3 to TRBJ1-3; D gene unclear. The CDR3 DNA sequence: TGTGCCATCACGGCGGAGCGCGGATACTCTGGAAACACCATATATTTT. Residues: CAITAERGYSGNTIYF.